This T cell receptor beta chain originates from a study of blood T cell repertoires in COVID-19 (dated by TCRdb to the early 2020s). Concerning the study at large: Samples from collaborators originated in the United States, Italy and Spain and spanned both the acute and convalescent phases of COVID-19. The repertoires were released in a freely available public database meant as a resource for research on the immune response to SARS-CoV-2. The samples were drawn from the first 160 participants of the ongoing ImmuneRACE study and from some 1,300 subjects provided by 6 global collaborators. Nearly every sample came with metadata listing a de-identified subject ID, COVID-19 status, age in years and sex. Where available, HLA class I and class II types were obtained from metadata supplied by the sample provider rather than from assay-based typing. The material from the prospective study consisted of cDNA or gDNA derived from T cells, B-cell-depleted T cells, or PBMCs. Deeply sampled blood TCRbeta repertoires from subjects exposed to, actively infected with, or recovered from COVID-19 were included in the dataset.

TCRbeta CDR3 regions were amplified from genomic DNA using the immunoSEQ Assay, a bias-controlled multiplex PCR. The authors' pipeline ran thus. Nucleated cell counts per sample were estimated from amplification of reference gene primers within the assay. Sequence reads were collapsed and filtered to measure the absolute abundance of every unique TCRbeta CDR3 rearrangement. For each sample, productive Simpson clonality was calculated as the square root of Simpson's diversity index over productive rearrangements. The immuneACCESS repertoire file appears here via TCRdb, limited to in-frame rearrangements. These files lack a portion of the clones; in checked studies, under half of the deficit traces to unresolved V genes, and the cause of the others is not known. The V and J calls and clone size were taken over from that table, and D and trimming were inferred from the DNA. For this sample the table gives around 67,000 clones, of which about three quarters were detected only once. The ten largest clones represent approximately 40% of the sample.

Taken from cysteine to phenylalanine, the CDR3 has 14 residues. The only DNA kept is the CDR3, 42 bases in frame from the first base. CDR1 and CDR2, looked up from the germline V gene, are SGHVS and FQNEAQ. Cut back by 6 bases and 1 base, the V and J ends lie 13 bases apart. The table lists this clone with a count of one. Its recognized antigen is unknown. Per-nucleotide qualities are absent, and no much larger clonotype sits a single base away. What the research found in general, with its limitations: The amount of clinical and demographic metadata varied by source and participant and was provided uncurated.

Collaborating institutions collected whole blood in K2EDTA tubes following their own protocols. For TCRbeta analysis, collaborators shipped samples as frozen whole blood, isolated PBMCs, or DNA extracted from either of those sample types. Sequenced material: peripheral blood. This receptor was identified in a woman in her 70s with acute or convalescent COVID-19. This chain joins TRBV7-8 to TRBJ2-7; possibly the D gene is TRBD1, per 6 matching bases. The CDR3 is CASSILTGSYEQYF. The DNA reads TGTGCCAGCAGTATCCTTACAGGGTCCTACGAGCAGTACTTC.